The clone carrying this T cell receptor (beta chain) was seen many times. This sample was included in a study of T-cell reconstitution after alpha-beta-depleted transplantation in children. Unique molecular identifiers were used to barcode this TCRbeta library. TCRdb reprocessed the PCR reads via MiXCR and lists one record per CDR3 protein. This table holds about 230,000 distinct CDR3 sequences, around 9.7% found once. The V gene end was trimmed by 4 bases and the J gene end by 5 bases; junction bases not matched to a gene: 10. Germline values: CDR1 SGHKS, CDR2 YYEKEE (reference sequence). The CDR3 covers 16 residues.

This clonotype was obtained from a human donor who donated a stem cell graft to a child with SCID. Source: PBMCs from the stem cell graft donor, taken from the stem cell graft. The V and J genes are TRBV5-5 and TRBJ2-1; TRBD1 aligns across 9 bases. DNA of the CDR3: TGTGCCAGCAGCCTTTATGGACAGGGGCCTAACAATGAGCAGTTCTTC. The encoded protein is CASSLYGQGPNNEQFF.